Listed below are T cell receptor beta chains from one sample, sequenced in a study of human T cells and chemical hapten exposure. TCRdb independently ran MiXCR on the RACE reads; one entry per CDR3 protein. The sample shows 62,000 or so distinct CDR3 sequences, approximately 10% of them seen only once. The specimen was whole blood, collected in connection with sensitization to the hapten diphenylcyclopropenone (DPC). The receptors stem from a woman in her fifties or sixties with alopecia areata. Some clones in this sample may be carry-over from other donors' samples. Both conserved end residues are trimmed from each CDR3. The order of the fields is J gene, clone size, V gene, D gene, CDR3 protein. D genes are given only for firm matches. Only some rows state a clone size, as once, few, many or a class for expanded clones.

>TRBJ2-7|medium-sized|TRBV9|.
ASSVVGGSSEQY
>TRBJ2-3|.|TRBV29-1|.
SVGRDRTDTQY
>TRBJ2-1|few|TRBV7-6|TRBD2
ASSLLAGGPSYNEQF
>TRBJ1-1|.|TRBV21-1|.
ASKPIYPGTRAF
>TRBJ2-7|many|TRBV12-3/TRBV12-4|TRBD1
ASSSGTGGSYEQY
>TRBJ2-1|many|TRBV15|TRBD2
ATSRKREGPPGNEQF
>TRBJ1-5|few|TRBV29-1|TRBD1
SALMSGTGNQPQH
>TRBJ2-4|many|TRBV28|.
ASNSGAVGKNIQY
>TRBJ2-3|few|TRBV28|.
ASGEILATSTDTQY
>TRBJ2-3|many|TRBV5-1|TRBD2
ASSFGTSGRATDTQY
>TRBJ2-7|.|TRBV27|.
ASSLSTPLAGYTYEQY
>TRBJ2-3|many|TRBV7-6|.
ASSSGPRPDTQY
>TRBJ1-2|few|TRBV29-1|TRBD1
SESTGDGYGYT
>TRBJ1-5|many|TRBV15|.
ATSRGPGNQPQH
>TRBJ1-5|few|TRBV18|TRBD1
ASSPSGGDQPQH
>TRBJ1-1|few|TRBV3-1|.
ASSRGQSNTEAF
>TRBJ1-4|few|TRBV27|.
ASSSLGATNEKLF
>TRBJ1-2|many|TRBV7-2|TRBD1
ASGRPGTGFGGYT
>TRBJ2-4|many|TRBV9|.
ASSVGGSSIQY
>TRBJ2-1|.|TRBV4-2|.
ASSQEAARSYNEQF
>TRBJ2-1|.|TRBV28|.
ASTPRGGAYLRRNEQF
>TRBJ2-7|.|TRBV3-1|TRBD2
ASGSLAGSDEQY
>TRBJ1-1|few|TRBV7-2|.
ASSRNQGYTEAF
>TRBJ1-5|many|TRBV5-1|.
ASSLSGQSNQPQH
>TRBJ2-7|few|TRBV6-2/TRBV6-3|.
ASTQTGSSLREQY
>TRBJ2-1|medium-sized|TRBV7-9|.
ASSGTPYNEQF
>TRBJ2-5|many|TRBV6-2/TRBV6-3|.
ASSYALGGETQY
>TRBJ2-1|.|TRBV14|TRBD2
ASSQYSGLAAFNEQF
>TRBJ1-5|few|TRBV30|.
AWRGLGNQPQH
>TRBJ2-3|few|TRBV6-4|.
ASSDSLSFADTQY
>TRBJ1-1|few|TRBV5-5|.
ASIMDLNTEAF
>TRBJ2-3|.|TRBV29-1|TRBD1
SVTGGHLTDTQY
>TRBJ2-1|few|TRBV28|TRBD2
ASSLPGLAGYNEQF
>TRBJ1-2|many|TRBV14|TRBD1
ASSQEKTGLGYT
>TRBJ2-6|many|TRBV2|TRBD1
ASRTGSGANVLT
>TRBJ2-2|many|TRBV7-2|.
ASSQGQLGELF
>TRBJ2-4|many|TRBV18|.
ASSTSSGPGSIQY
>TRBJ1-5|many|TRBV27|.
ASSFKGTNQPQH
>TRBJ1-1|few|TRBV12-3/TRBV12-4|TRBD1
ASSLLAGGRTEAF
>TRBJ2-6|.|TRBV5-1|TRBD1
ASSWRDRVFSGANVLT
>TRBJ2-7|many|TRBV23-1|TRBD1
ASSLRTGGRYEQY
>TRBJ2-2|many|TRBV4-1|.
ASSQDAARGKTGELF
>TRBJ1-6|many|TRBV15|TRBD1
ATSSSDRTDNSPLH
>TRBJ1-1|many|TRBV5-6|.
ASTTKGDTEAF
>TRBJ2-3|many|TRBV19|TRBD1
ASSIDHRTGSITDTQY
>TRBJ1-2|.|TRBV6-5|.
ASTNGHFHGYT
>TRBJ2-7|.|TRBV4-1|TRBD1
ASSPPGQTYEQY
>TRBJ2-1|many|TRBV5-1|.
ASSLGQNYNEQF
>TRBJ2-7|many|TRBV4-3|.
ASSPAVKRGSSYEQY
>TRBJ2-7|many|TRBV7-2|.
ASSQGGLAIPYEQY
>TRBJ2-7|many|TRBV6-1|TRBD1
ASSEDGRGPYEQY
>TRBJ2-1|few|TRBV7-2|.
ASSQQRYTYNEQF
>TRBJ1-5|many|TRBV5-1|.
ASSELVGPPQH
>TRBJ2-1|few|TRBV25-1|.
ASSESPRGNEQF
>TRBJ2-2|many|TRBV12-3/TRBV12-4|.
ASSPGHPEAGELF
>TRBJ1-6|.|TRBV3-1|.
ASSQGQGSSPLH
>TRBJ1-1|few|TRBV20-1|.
SASRPSGTEAF
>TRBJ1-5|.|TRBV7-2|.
ASSWDGGNQPQH
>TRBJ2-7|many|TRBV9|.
ASSNYGAGKSYEQY